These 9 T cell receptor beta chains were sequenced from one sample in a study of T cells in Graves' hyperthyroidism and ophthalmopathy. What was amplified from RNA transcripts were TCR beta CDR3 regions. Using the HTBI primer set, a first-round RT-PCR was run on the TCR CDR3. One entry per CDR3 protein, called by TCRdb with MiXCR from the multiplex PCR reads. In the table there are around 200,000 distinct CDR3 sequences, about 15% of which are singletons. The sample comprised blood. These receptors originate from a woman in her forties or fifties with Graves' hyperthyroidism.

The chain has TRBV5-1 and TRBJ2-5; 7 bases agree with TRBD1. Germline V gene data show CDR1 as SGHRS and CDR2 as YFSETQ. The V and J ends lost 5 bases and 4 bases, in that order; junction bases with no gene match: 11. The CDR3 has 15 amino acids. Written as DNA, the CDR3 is TGCGCCAGCAGTCCCGCTAAGGGGGCCGGAGAGACCCAGTACTTC. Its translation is CASSPAKGAGETQYF. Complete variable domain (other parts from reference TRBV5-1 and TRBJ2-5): KAGVTQTPRYLIKTRGQQVTLSCSPISGHRSVSWYQQTPGQGLQFLFEYFSETQRNKGNFPGRFSGRQFSNSRSEMNVSTLELGDSALYLCASSPAKGAGETQYFGPGTRLLVL.

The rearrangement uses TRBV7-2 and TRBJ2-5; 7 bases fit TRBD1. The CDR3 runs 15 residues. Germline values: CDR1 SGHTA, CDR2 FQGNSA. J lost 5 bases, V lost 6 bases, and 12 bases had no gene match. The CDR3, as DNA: TGTGCCAGCAGGACTGGAGACAGGGTCATGGAGACCCAGTACTTC. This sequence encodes CASRTGDRVMETQYF.

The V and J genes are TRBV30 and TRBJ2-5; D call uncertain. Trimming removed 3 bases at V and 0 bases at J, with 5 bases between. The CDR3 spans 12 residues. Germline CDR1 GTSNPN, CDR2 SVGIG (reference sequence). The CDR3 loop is CAWSQYQETQYF. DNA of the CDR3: TGTGCCTGGAGCCAGTACCAAGAGACCCAGTACTTC. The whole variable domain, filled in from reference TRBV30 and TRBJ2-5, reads SQTIHQWPATLVQPVGSPLSLECTVEGTSNPNLYWYRQAAGRGLQLLFYSVGIGQISSEVPQNLSASRPQDRQFILSSKKLLLSDSGFYLCAWSQYQETQYFGPGTRLLVL.

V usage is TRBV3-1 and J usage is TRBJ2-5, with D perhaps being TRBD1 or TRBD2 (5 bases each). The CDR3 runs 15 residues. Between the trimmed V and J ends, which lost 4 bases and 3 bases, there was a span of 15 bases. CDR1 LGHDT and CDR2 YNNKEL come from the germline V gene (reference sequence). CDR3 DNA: TGTGCCAGCAGCCGAGCCCCAGGGAGAGAAGAGACCCAGTACTTC. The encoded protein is CASSRAPGREETQYF.

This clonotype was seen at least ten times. This chain's CDR3 is CSARDFNTGQDEQYF. The CDR3 DNA sequence: TGCAGTGCTAGAGATTTCAACACAGGGCAAGACGAGCAGTACTTC. The chain joins TRBV20-1 to TRBJ2-7; weak D call: TRBD1 (6 bases). The CDR3 sequence is 15 residues long. V was cut by 0 bases and J by 5 bases, with 17 bases left in between. Germline-derived CDR1 and CDR2 are DFQATT and SNEGSKA (reference sequence).

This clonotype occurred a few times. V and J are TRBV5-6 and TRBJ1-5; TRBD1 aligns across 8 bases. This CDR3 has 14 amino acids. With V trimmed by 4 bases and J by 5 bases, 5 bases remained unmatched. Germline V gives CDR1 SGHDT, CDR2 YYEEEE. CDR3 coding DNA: TGTGCCAGCAGCGCAATGACAGGGGATCAGCCCCAGCATTTT. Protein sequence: CASSAMTGDQPQHF.

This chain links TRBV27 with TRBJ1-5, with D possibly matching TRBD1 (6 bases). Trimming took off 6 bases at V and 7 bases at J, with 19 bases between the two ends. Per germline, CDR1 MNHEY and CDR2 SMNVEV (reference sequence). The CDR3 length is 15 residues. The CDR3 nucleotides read TGTGCCAGCAGCCCCGTAAGTACAGGGAGGCAGCCCCAGCATTTT. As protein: CASSPVSTGRQPQHF.

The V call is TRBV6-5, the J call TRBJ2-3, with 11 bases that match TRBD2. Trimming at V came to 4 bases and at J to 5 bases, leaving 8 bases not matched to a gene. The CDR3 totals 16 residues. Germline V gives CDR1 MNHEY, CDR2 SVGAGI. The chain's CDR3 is CASSSLLAGALDTQYF. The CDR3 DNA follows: TGTGCCAGCAGTTCTCTACTAGCGGGGGCATTAGATACGCAGTATTTT.

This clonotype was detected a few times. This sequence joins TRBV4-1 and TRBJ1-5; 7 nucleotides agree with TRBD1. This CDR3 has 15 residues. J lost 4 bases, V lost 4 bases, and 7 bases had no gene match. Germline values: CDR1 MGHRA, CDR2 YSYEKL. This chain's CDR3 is CASSPQETGNQPQHF. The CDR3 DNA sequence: TGCGCCAGCAGCCCCCAGGAGACAGGGAATCAGCCCCAGCATTTT.